A selection of T cell receptor beta chains follows, all from one sample in a study of OX40 agonist ivuxolimab in advanced cancers. Clones were sequenced by immunoSEQ multiplex PCR, and TCRdb holds only the in-frame ones, with some missing. The data contain around 72,000 clones, more than 80% of them seen just once; the ten biggest clones take up about 0.99%. The sample consisted of CD4+ or CD8+ T cells sorted from blood, taken in a trial of the OX40 agonist ivuxolimab. The receptor set was obtained from an adult with an advanced solid tumor such as melanoma, head and neck, liver or kidney cancer. Each CDR3 is given with its conserved first and last residue. D genes are given only for firm matches. The size of a clone is reported for some rows only, either as once, few or many, or as a class for expanded clones.

cdr3_length clone_size j_call v_call d_call cdr3_aa cdr3_nt
16 NA TRBJ1-6 TRBV9 TRBD1 CASSVARGQSGTPLHF TGTGCCAGCAGCGTAGCTAGGGGACAGTCGGGGACACCCCTCCACTTT
13 NA TRBJ2-3 TRBV6-1 NA CASSEILGATQYF TGTGCCAGCAGTGAAATTTTGGGGGCTACGCAGTATTTT
15 NA TRBJ2-4 TRBV18 NA CASSPPDVTAIIQYF TGTGCCAGCTCACCACCAGATGTCACGGCGATCATTCAGTACTTC
16 NA TRBJ2-1 TRBV10-3 TRBD2 CAISENGAGVYNEQFF TGTGCCATCAGTGAGAATGGGGCGGGGGTATACAATGAGCAGTTCTTC
15 NA TRBJ2-7 TRBV28 TRBD1 CASSAPGQGAVEQYF TGTGCCAGCAGCGCCCCGGGACAGGGGGCGGTTGAGCAGTACTTC
12 NA TRBJ1-5 TRBV2 NA CASSGQSQPQHF TGTGCCAGCAGTGGGCAGTCCCAGCCCCAGCATTTT
15 NA TRBJ2-3 TRBV7-6 TRBD1 CASRAGTGPTDTQYF TGTGCCAGCAGAGCCGGGACAGGGCCCACAGATACGCAGTATTTT
14 NA TRBJ2-5 TRBV18 NA CASSPSSLGETQYF TGTGCCAGCTCACCGTCCAGTTTAGGGGAGACCCAGTACTTC
15 once TRBJ2-2 TRBV6-1 TRBD1 CASSVRTGNTGELFF TGTGCCAGCAGTGTTCGGACAGGGAACACCGGGGAGCTGTTTTTT
16 NA TRBJ2-3 TRBV5-1 NA CASSLQSKGGTDTQYF TGCGCCAGCAGTTTGCAGAGCAAGGGAGGCACAGATACGCAGTATTTT
15 NA TRBJ1-3 TRBV2 NA CASTLDYSSGNTIYF TGTGCCAGCACCCTCGATTACAGTTCTGGAAACACCATATATTTT
11 NA TRBJ2-1 TRBV19 NA CASLGGHEQFF TGTGCCAGCCTAGGGGGGCATGAGCAGTTCTTC
16 once TRBJ2-5 TRBV4-1 TRBD2 CASSPHPASGSETQYF TGCGCCAGCAGCCCCCACCCGGCTAGCGGGAGTGAGACCCAGTACTTC
15 NA TRBJ1-1 TRBV6-1 TRBD1 CASTRGDSMNTEAFF TGTGCCAGCACCAGGGGGGATTCCATGAACACTGAAGCTTTCTTT
15 few TRBJ1-6 TRBV10-3 TRBD1 CAISGPQGGNSPLHF TGTGCCATCAGTGGCCCTCAGGGGGGGAATTCACCCCTCCACTTT
12 NA TRBJ1-1 TRBV7-9 NA CASSLYLTEAFF TGTGCCAGCAGCTTATATCTCACTGAAGCTTTCTTT
13 NA TRBJ1-1 TRBV6-6 NA CASKTGSNTEAFF TGTGCCAGCAAAACAGGGTCAAACACTGAAGCTTTCTTT
11 NA TRBJ2-3 TRBV5-1 NA CASHREDTQYF TGCGCCAGCCACAGGGAGGATACGCAGTATTTT
13 NA TRBJ1-1 TRBV6-1 NA CASSEGPWGETFF TGTGCCAGCAGTGAAGGCCCCTGGGGGGAAACTTTCTTT
14 few TRBJ1-4 TRBV6-5 NA CASRPGWANEKLFF TGTGCCAGCAGACCAGGGTGGGCTAATGAAAAACTGTTTTTT
12 NA TRBJ2-5 TRBV9 NA CASSRDKETQYF TGTGCCAGCAGTAGGGACAAAGAGACCCAGTACTTC
14 NA TRBJ2-3 TRBV19 NA CASTSGGGPPSEYF TGTGCCAGTACCTCCGGAGGGGGCCCTCCCTCCGAGTATTTT
16 few TRBJ2-2 TRBV5-8 TRBD2 CASSLSGGSYTGELFF TGTGCCAGCAGCTTGAGCGGGGGCAGCTACACCGGGGAGCTGTTTTTT
16 once TRBJ2-2 TRBV9 NA CASSVGVTGNTGELFF TGTGCCAGCAGCGTAGGCGTGACAGGGAACACCGGGGAGCTGTTTTTT
19 NA TRBJ2-7 TRBV21-1 NA CASSKEELAGAKSSYEQYF TGTGCCAGCAGCAAAGAGGAACTAGCGGGAGCTAAAAGCTCCTACGAGCAGTACTTC
18 NA TRBJ2-3 TRBV19 TRBD2 CASSAGLAELLSTDTQYF TGTGCCAGTAGTGCCGGACTAGCGGAGCTCCTGAGCACAGATACGCAGTATTTT
13 NA TRBJ2-7 TRBV11-3 NA CASSLDLTARQYF TGTGCCAGCAGCTTAGATCTGACGGCCAGGCAGTACTTC
14 NA TRBJ1-5 TRBV4-1 TRBD1 CASSQTGAPQPQHF TGCGCCAGCAGCCAAACAGGGGCCCCCCAGCCCCAGCATTTT
15 NA TRBJ2-2 TRBV7-3 NA CASSPGPRGSGELFF TGTGCCAGCAGCCCCGGTCCCCGGGGTTCCGGGGAGCTGTTTTTT
13 NA TRBJ1-3 TRBV9 NA CASSVEGGNTIYF TGTGCCAGCAGCGTAGAGGGCGGAAACACCATATATTTT
16 NA TRBJ2-6 TRBV5-1 NA CASSLSRGSGANVLTF TGCGCCAGCAGCTTGTCCCGAGGGTCTGGGGCCAACGTCCTGACTTTC
16 NA TRBJ2-3 TRBV28 TRBD2 CASSFLAGANTDTQYF TGTGCCAGCAGTTTCCTAGCGGGGGCTAACACAGATACGCAGTATTTT
13 once TRBJ2-1 TRBV7-9 NA CASSSTALNEQFF TGTGCCAGCAGCTCGACAGCCCTCAATGAGCAGTTCTTC
15 NA TRBJ2-3 TRBV7-9 NA CASSLSGLSTDTQYF TGTGCCAGCAGCCTCAGCGGGCTTAGCACAGATACGCAGTATTTT
15 few TRBJ2-3 TRBV7-2 TRBD1 CASKTQQGGTDTQYF TGTGCCAGCAAAACTCAACAGGGGGGCACAGATACGCAGTATTTT
16 NA TRBJ2-1 TRBV6-7 NA CASSYSREEVNNEQFF TGTGCCAGCAGTTACTCGAGGGAAGAGGTCAACAATGAGCAGTTCTTC
15 once TRBJ2-1 TRBV27 NA CASSLNSNLYNEQFF TGTGCCAGCAGTTTAAACAGCAACCTTTACAATGAGCAGTTCTTC
19 NA TRBJ2-1 TRBV7-2 TRBD2 CASSFSPRSGAGSYNEQFF TGTGCCAGCAGCTTTTCGCCTAGAAGCGGGGCGGGCTCCTACAATGAGCAGTTCTTC
16 NA TRBJ2-5 TRBV27 TRBD2 CASSLGTSGYKETQYF TGTGCCAGCAGTTTAGGGACTAGCGGGTACAAAGAGACCCAGTACTTC
15 NA TRBJ1-1 TRBV5-1 TRBD1 CASSQRQGGNTEAFF TGCGCCAGCAGCCAGCGACAGGGGGGGAACACTGAAGCTTTCTTT